This T cell receptor beta chain appears in the sequencing data of a study of blood T cell repertoires in COVID-19. Background on the study: Samples came from the United States, Italy and Spain, spanning acute and convalescent COVID-19. T cells, B-cell-depleted T cells, or PBMCs provided the cDNA or gDNA that served as material.

V lost 2 bases to trimming and J lost 3 bases, with 11 bases between them. CDR1 and CDR2 (germline): SGDLS, YYNGEE. The CDR3 has 15 amino acids. In the authors' methods: Estimation of nucleated cell counts relied on the amplification of reference gene primers. Measured with immunoSEQ multiplex PCR; TCRdb has only the in-frame clones, and not every one. The V and J calls and the clone size are those of that table, but D and trimming were determined from the DNA. The profile shows fewer than 200,000 clones, roughly nine tenths of them singletons. The TCR sequence derives from a man aged 55 to 70 with acute or convalescent COVID-19. This chain connects TRBV9 to TRBJ1-4, with D possibly matching TRBD1 (5 bases). The sequencing sample was made of peripheral blood. Written as DNA, the CDR3 is TGTGCCAGCAGCGTCCAGGGTTTCGCTAATGAAAAACTGTTTTTT. This gives the protein CASSVQGFANEKLFF.